Described below is a single T cell receptor (beta chain) sequence and its context. Its cognate antigen is unknown. The data are from a study of early T cells in non-severe SARS-CoV-2 infection. Study results and limitations: The study's VDJdb matching favored anti-spike CD8 responses and missed private and CD4 specificities.

Each single cDNA molecule received a unique molecular identifier. One entry per CDR3 protein, called by TCRdb with MiXCR from the 5' RACE reads. The table has tens of thousands of distinct CDR3 sequences, more than 4.5% seen once. The specimen was whole blood, collected at baseline. The TCR comes from an adult who was a healthcare worker with PCR-confirmed SARS-CoV-2 infection or an uninfected control (not recorded which).

The CDR3 sequence is CAWSVRIAGHEQFF. The CDR3 nucleotides are TGTGCCTGGAGTGTACGGATAGCGGGGCATGAGCAGTTCTTC. The rearrangement links TRBV30 to TRBJ2-1, with 8 bases identical to TRBD2. The CDR3 spans 14 residues. The germline V gene has CDR1 GTSNPN and CDR2 SVGIG (reference sequence). With 0 bases clipped from V and 8 bases from J, the junction kept 6 bases outside the gene matches.